Sequencing of this T cell receptor (beta chain) was carried out in a study of Ad26.COV2.S vaccination and SARS-CoV-2 variants. About the study: Ad26.COV2.S was injected intramuscularly once or twice, 56 days apart. Study-wide points: Those who received vaccine or placebo ended up with similar non-spike TCR breadth. While placebo recipients had lower spike-specific TCR breadth, vaccine recipients had more. From the TCR breadth and depth analyses, total T cell responses may have been underestimated.

With regard to this clone: Antigen unknown.

The method was immunoSEQ multiplex PCR; TCRdb's version includes in-frame clones alone and lacks a portion of them. The sample consists of about 370,000 clones, about 85% of them appearing once. Treatment reported: roughly 19 received Ad26.COV2.S at low or high dose, single or two shots; several received placebo; per-sample allocation not given. Sampling occurred on day 63 after the first vaccine or placebo injection. The receptor was isolated from a person between 18 and 65 years old who received the Ad26.COV2.S COVID-19 vaccine or a placebo. The sample consisted of peripheral blood, taken in a trial of Ad26.COV2.S vaccine versus placebo.

The CDR3 bases are TGTGCCAGCAGTGCCCAAGGGGTTGGGGTGCAGTATTTT. This sequence encodes CASSAQGVGVQYF. The chain joins TRBV6-4 to TRBJ2-3; D might be TRBD1 (5 bases). There are 13 residues in the CDR3. Deletions cut 4 bases from V and 11 bases from J, with 16 bases between. CDR1 is MRHNA and CDR2 is SNTAGT in the germline V gene.